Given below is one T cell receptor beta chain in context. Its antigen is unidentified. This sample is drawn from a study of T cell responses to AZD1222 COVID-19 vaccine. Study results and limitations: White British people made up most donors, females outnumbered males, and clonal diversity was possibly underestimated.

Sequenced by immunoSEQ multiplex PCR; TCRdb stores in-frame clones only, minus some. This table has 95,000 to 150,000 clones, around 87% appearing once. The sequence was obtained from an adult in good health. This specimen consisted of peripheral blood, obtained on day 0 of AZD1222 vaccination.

CDR3 residues: CASSQAWGPGQPQHF. DNA of the CDR3: TGCGCCAGCAGCCAAGCGTGGGGGCCGGGACAGCCCCAGCATTTT. The rearrangement links TRBV4-1 to TRBJ1-5, with D perhaps TRBD1 (6 bases). The V end was cut by 1 base, the J end by 7 bases, with 14 bases between. Germline V gives CDR1 MGHRA, CDR2 YSYEKL. The CDR3 covers 15 residues.